These 18 T cell receptor beta chains originate from one sample sequenced in a study of cytomegalovirus exposure and HLA in healthy donors. With 60 Vbeta and 13 Jbeta primers, the PCR was carried out. Some clones are missing from TCRdb's copy, which holds only in-frame ones; the method was immunoSEQ multiplex PCR. The data show approximately 180,000 clones, approximately 86% seen once. What was sequenced was PBMCs. The receptors shown here come from a woman between 18 and 30 years old in good health and CMV-seronegative.

This clone was picked up one time. The rearrangement joins TRBV5-1 to TRBJ2-5; D is undetermined. This CDR3 region has 11 residues. Germline CDR1 SGHRS, CDR2 YFSETQ. The V end was cut by 0 bases, the J end by 9 bases, with 6 bases between. The CDR3 reads CASSLGVAQYF. In DNA form, the CDR3 reads TGCGCCAGCAGCTTGGGAGTAGCCCAGTACTTC.

The CDR3 bases are TGTGCCAGCAGGCGCGGGACAGCTCGCCAGTTCTTC. Translation gives CASRRGTARQFF. The V gene is TRBV5-4, the J gene TRBJ2-1, with a possible D match to TRBD1 (7 bases). This CDR3 has 12 residues. Between the trimmed V and J ends, which lost 5 bases and 13 bases, there was a span of 16 bases. CDR1 is SGHNT and CDR2 is YYREEE in the germline V gene (reference sequence).

The chain couples TRBV6-5 to TRBJ2-7; 10 bases are a match to TRBD1. This CDR3 has 15 amino acids. V dropped 6 bases and J dropped 1; count of bases not matched to a gene: 6. CDR1 and CDR2 from the germline V gene are MNHEY and SVGAGI. The CDR3 is CASSPRDRGSYEQYF. The CDR3 DNA is TGTGCCAGCAGCCCCCGGGACAGGGGATCCTACGAGCAGTACTTC.

The chain uses TRBV6-6 and TRBJ2-5, with D possibly matching TRBD2 (6 bases). Trimming pared 7 bases from V and 1 base from J, leaving 13 bases between. Germline V gene sequence: CDR1 MNHNY, CDR2 SVGAGI (reference sequence). CDR3 length equals 14 residues. As DNA, the CDR3 is TGTGCCAGCAACCTCCTAGCGACCCAAGAGACCCAGTACTTC. Translation gives CASNLLATQETQYF.

The chain carries TRBV2 and TRBJ2-5, with D possibly matching TRBD1 (6 bases). The V and J ends lost 2 bases and 11 bases respectively, with 24 bases between them. Per the germline V gene, CDR1 is SNHLY and CDR2 is FYNNEI. There are 16 residues in the CDR3. CDR3: CASSESWTAPLREQYF. DNA of the CDR3: TGTGCCAGCAGTGAATCGTGGACAGCACCCTTACGAGAGCAGTACTTC.

The chain couples TRBV19 to TRBJ1-2; D is perhaps TRBD1 (5 bases). V was pared by 7 bases and J by 5 bases, with 11 bases between. This CDR3 contains 12 residues. Germline lookup yields CDR1 LNHDA and CDR2 SQIVND (reference sequence). CDR3 sequence (DNA): TGTGCCAGTATAGGGGCACGATATGGCTACACCTTC. Amino acid sequence: CASIGARYGYTF. Variable domain in full (rest from reference TRBV19 and TRBJ1-2): DGGITQSPKYLFRKEGQNVTLSCEQNLNHDAMYWYRQDPGQGLRLIYYSQIVNDFQKGDIAEGYSVSREKKESFPLTVTSAQKNPTAFYLCASIGARYGYTFGSGTRLTVV.

Concerning this clone: Germline is not matched at one junction end, which may reflect a read error. This chain uses TRBV7-7 with TRBJ2-2; tentatively, D is TRBD2 (6 bases). There are 14 residues in the CDR3. The germline V gene has CDR1 SSHAT and CDR2 FNYEAQ (reference sequence). The CDR3 bases are TGTGCTAGCAGCACGGGACTGACCACCGGGGAGCTGTTTTTT. This sequence encodes CASSTGLTTGELFF. Based on the CDR3 plus reference TRBV7-7 and TRBJ2-2, the full variable domain is GAGVSQSPRYKVTKRGQDVTLRCDPISSHATLYWYQQALGQGPEFLTYFNYEAQPDKSGLPSDRFSAERPEGSISTLTIQRTEQRDSAMYRCASSTGLTTGELFFGEGSRLTVL.

The chain combines TRBV27 with TRBJ2-1; 11 positions match TRBD2. The ends lost 6 bases at V and 7 bases at J; junction bases unmatched: 8. The CDR3 sequence is 15 residues long. The germline CDR1 and CDR2 sequences are MNHEY and SMNVEV (reference sequence). The CDR3 DNA sequence: TGTGCCAGCAGCAATAGCGGGAGGGTTTCAAATGAGCAGTTCTTC. It is translated as CASSNSGRVSNEQFF.

The genes are TRBV19 and TRBJ1-1; D gene ambiguous. The CDR3 is 11 amino acids. Germline-derived CDR1 and CDR2 are LNHDA and SQIVND (reference sequence). The CDR3 reads CGAGSKPEAFF. CDR3 DNA sequence: TGTGGCGCAGGTAGTAAGCCTGAAGCTTTCTTT.

The chain couples TRBV28 to TRBJ1-1, with TRBD1 as a possible D gene (6 bases). This CDR3 has 12 amino acids. Germline loops: CDR1 MDHEN, CDR2 SYDVKM. The V gene lost 6 bases and the J gene lost 10 bases, with 15 bases spanning the gap. The CDR3 here is CASRPQGRGAFF. The DNA of the CDR3 is TGTGCCAGCAGGCCACAGGGTCGGGGAGCTTTCTTT.

The V and J genes are TRBV6-1 and TRBJ2-1, with a tentative D call TRBD1 (6 bases). V was shortened by 1 base and J by 9 bases, with 10 bases between the two germline ends. CDR1 and CDR2 (germline): MNHNS, SASEGT. The CDR3 is 13 amino acids. The CDR3 region is CASSEDRDGEQFF. The CDR3 DNA reads as TGTGCCAGCAGTGAAGACAGGGACGGTGAGCAGTTCTTC.

The chain has TRBV7-3 and TRBJ1-1; D is unresolved. V was shortened by 1 base and J by 1 base, with 4 bases between the two germline ends. This CDR3 region has 13 residues. CDR1 SGHTA and CDR2 FQGTGA come from the germline V gene. DNA of the CDR3: TGTGCCAGCAGCTTAAACAGGAACACTGAAGCTTTCTTT. As protein: CASSLNRNTEAFF.

Regarding this clone: The junction and the germline gene differ at one end; a read error may be behind it. This chain uses TRBV7-9 with TRBJ2-1, with D tentatively TRBD1 (5 bases). CDR3 size: 12 residues. The germline CDR1 and CDR2 sequences are SEHNR and FQNEAQ (reference sequence). CDR3 loop: CSSSLEGVEQFF. CDR3 nucleotides: TGTTCCAGCAGCTTAGAAGGGGTTGAGCAGTTCTTC.

The chain recombines TRBV18 with TRBJ1-1; TRBD1 is a possible D gene (5 bases). Germline CDR1 KGHSH, CDR2 LQKENI. CDR3 length equals 14 residues. V gave up 4 bases and J gave up 4 bases, with 13 bases separating them. CDR3 in amino acids: CASSQGAGGTEAFF. DNA for the CDR3: TGTGCCAGCTCACAGGGTGCGGGGGGCACTGAAGCTTTCTTT.

Here the CDR3 reads CASRRTSTGELFF. The DNA for the CDR3 is TGTGCCAGCAGGAGGACAAGTACCGGGGAGCTGTTTTTT. The J gene is TRBJ2-2, the V gene TRBV6-5, with D possibly being TRBD1 (5 bases). Between the trimmed V and J ends, which lost 6 bases and 5 bases, there was a span of 10 bases. The CDR3 runs 13 residues. Germline-derived CDR1 and CDR2 are MNHEY and SVGAGI.

This chain links TRBV5-4 with TRBJ2-5; 9 bases are shared with TRBD1. CDR3 length: 16 amino acids. Germline lookup yields CDR1 SGHNT and CDR2 YYREEE (reference sequence). V gave up 4 bases and J gave up 5 bases; unmatched junction bases: 12. CDR3 in amino acids: CASSSPGTGMLETQYF. The CDR3 DNA follows: TGTGCCAGCAGCAGCCCCGGGACAGGGATGTTGGAGACCCAGTACTTC.

The chain joins TRBV11-2 to TRBJ2-7; D ambiguous. CDR3 length: 12 residues. Germline CDR1 SGHAT, CDR2 FQNNGV. Trimming removed 2 bases at V and 5 bases at J, with 7 bases between. CDR3 DNA: TGTGCCAGCAGCTTATTATCCGACGAGCAGTACTTC. This translates into CASSLLSDEQYF.

The J gene is TRBJ1-1, the V gene TRBV9; D uncertain. Germline CDR1 is SGDLS and CDR2 is YYNGEE. CDR3 length: 16 residues. V lost 1 base, J lost 4 bases, and 17 bases lay in between. The CDR3 coding sequence is TGTGCCAGCAGCGTAAACCGGGCAGACGAGGGCACTGAAGCTTTCTTT. Translated: CASSVNRADEGTEAFF.